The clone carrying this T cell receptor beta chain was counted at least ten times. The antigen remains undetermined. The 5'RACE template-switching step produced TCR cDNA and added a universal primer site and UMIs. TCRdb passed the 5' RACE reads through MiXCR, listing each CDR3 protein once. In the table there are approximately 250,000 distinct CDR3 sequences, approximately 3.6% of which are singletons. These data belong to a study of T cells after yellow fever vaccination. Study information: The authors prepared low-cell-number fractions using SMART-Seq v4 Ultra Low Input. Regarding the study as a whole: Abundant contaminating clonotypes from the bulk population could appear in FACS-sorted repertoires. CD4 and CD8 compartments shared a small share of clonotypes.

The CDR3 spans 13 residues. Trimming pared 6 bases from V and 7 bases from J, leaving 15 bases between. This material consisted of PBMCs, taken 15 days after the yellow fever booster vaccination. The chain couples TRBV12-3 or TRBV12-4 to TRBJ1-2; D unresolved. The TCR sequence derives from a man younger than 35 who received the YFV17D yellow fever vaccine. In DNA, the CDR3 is TGTGCCAGCAGCCCGGGCCTAACCGTTGGCTACACCTTC. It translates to CASSPGLTVGYTF.